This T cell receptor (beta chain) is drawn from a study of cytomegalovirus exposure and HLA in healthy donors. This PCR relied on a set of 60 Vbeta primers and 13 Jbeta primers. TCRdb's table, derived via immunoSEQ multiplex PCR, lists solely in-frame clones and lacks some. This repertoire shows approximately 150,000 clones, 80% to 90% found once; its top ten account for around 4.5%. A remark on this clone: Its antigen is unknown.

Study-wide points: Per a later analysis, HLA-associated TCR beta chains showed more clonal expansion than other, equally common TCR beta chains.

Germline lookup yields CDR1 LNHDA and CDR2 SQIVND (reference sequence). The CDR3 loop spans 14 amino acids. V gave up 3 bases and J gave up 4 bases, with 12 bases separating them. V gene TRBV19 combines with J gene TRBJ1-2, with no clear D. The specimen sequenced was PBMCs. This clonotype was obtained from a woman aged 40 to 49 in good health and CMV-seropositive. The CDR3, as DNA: TGTGCCAGTAGTATTGTTTGGGAGGCCTATGGCTACACCTTC. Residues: CASSIVWEAYGYTF.